The clone carrying this T cell receptor beta chain has more than one count but fewer than ten. These data come from a study of T cells in Graves' hyperthyroidism and ophthalmopathy. The CDR3 sequence is 14 residues long. Trimming cost V 2 bases and J 8 bases, with 14 bases left between them. CDR1 and CDR2 from the germline V gene are SGDLS and YYNGEE. RNA transcripts were the template for amplifying TCR beta CDR3 regions. When the TCR CDR3 underwent first-round RT-PCR, the HTBI primer set was used. MiXCR, applied by TCRdb to the multiplex PCR reads, yields one record per CDR3 protein. The sample has 730,000 or so distinct CDR3 sequences; 15% to 20% are singletons.

The TCR was taken from a woman between 45 and 60 years old with Graves' hyperthyroidism that later progressed to Graves' ophthalmopathy. V is TRBV9 and J is TRBJ2-4; TRBD1 might be the D (6 bases). Specimen: blood. The CDR3 DNA reads TGTGCCAGCAGCGTTAGGGGACAAAGGGACATTCAGTACTTC. Encoded protein: CASSVRGQRDIQYF.